The next 7 T cell receptor beta chains were all read from a single sample in a study of cytomegalovirus exposure and HLA in healthy donors. A multiplex PCR was run with 60 Vbeta primers and 13 Jbeta primers. Using immunoSEQ multiplex PCR, the repertoire was profiled, and TCRdb retains in-frame clones only, with some absent. The sample includes around 180,000 clones, 80% to 85% of them seen just once. The specimen sequenced was PBMCs. The receptors stem from a boy aged 2 to 10 in good health and CMV-seronegative.

This rearrangement joins TRBV7-8 to TRBJ1-2; D might be TRBD1 (5 bases). The germline V and J ends were trimmed by 0 bases and 8 bases, with 16 bases remaining between them. Looked up from germline, CDR1 is SGHVS and CDR2 is FQNEAQ. The CDR3 has 15 residues. The DNA for the CDR3 is TGTGCCAGCAGCTTAGCGGGCAGGGAACTGGGGGGCTACACCTTC. This sequence encodes CASSLAGRELGGYTF.

Points on this clone: Other DNA sequences in the same sample also yield this CDR3. The rearrangement joins TRBV9 to TRBJ2-3, with D maybe TRBD1 (6 bases). This CDR3 is built from 16 residues. Trimming left V 0 bases short and J 1 base short, with 12 bases between. CDR1 and CDR2 (germline): SGDLS, YYNGEE. The CDR3 protein is CASSVALAGGTDTQYF. In nucleotides, the CDR3 is TGTGCCAGCAGCGTAGCCCTAGCAGGGGGCACAGATACGCAGTATTTT.

The chain joins TRBV27 to TRBJ1-2, with 7 bases matching TRBD1. Germline assignment: CDR1 MNHEY and CDR2 SMNVEV (reference sequence). V shed 9 bases, J shed 8 bases, and the junction held 15 bases outside the gene matches. The CDR3 totals 14 residues. CDR3 sequence reads: CASWLLRTGEGYTF. In DNA form, the CDR3 reads TGTGCCAGTTGGCTGTTGCGTACAGGGGAGGGCTACACCTTC.

CDR3 nucleotide sequence: TGTGCCGCCCAGGGGGACTTCAGGCAGCCCCAGCATTTT. Translating gives CAAQGDFRQPQHF. This chain links TRBV30 with TRBJ1-5; TRBD1 agrees at 7 bases. Germline V lookup: CDR1 GTSNPN, CDR2 SVGIG (reference sequence). The CDR3 covers 13 residues. V lost 8 bases and J lost 7; bases outside the gene matches: 11.

This clone has more than one count but fewer than ten. The rearrangement joins TRBV28 to TRBJ2-1, with D perhaps matching TRBD2 (5 bases). V was pared by 2 bases and J by 7 bases, with 15 bases between. The germline gives CDR1 MDHEN, CDR2 SYDVKM. The CDR3 is 15 residues long. The CDR3 region has the DNA TGTGCCAGCAGTTTAACGTCTAGCTTGTCTAATGAGCAGTTCTTC. It specifies CASSLTSSLSNEQFF.

This chain joins TRBV4-1 and TRBJ1-2; 8 bases line up with TRBD1. Germline loops: CDR1 MGHRA, CDR2 YSYEKL. Trimming at V came to 4 bases and at J to 0 bases, leaving 4 bases not matched to a gene. The CDR3 runs to 15 residues. CDR3: CASSRDRQANYGYTF. The CDR3 bases are TGCGCCAGCAGCCGGGACAGGCAAGCTAACTATGGCTACACCTTC.

The V call is TRBV9, the J call TRBJ2-2; a weak D match, TRBD2 (6 bases). The germline CDR1 and CDR2 sequences are SGDLS and YYNGEE. V was shortened by 2 bases and J by 2 bases, with 10 bases between the two germline ends. This CDR3 has 15 amino acids. The CDR3 sequence: CASSVRDENTGELFF. In nucleotides, the CDR3 is TGTGCCAGCAGCGTGCGGGACGAAAACACCGGGGAGCTGTTTTTT.